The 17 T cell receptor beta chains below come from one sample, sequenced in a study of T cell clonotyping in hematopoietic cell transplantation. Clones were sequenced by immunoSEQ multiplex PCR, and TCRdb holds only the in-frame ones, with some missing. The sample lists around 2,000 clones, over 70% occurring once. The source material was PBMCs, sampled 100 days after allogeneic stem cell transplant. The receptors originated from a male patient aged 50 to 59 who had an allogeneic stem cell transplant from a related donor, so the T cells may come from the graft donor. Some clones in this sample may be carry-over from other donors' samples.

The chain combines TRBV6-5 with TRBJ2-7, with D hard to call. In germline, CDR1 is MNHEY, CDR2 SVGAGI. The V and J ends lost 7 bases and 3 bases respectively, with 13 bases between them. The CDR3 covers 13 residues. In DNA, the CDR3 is TGTGCCAGCACATCTCGGTTGGACTACGAGCAGTACTTC. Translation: CASTSRLDYEQYF.

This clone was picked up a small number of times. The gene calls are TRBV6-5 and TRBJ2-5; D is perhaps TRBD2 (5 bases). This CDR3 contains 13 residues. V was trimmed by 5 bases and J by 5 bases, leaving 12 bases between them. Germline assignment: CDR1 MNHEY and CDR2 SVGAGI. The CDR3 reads CASSRTRRETQYF. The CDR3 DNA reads TGTGCCAGCAGTAGGACTCGACGGGAGACCCAGTACTTC.

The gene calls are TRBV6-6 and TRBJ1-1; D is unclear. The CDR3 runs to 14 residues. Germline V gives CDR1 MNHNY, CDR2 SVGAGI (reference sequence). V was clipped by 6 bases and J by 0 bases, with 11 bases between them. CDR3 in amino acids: CASSGRSMNTEAFF. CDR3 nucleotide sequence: TGTGCCAGCAGCGGGAGAAGCATGAACACTGAAGCTTTCTTT.

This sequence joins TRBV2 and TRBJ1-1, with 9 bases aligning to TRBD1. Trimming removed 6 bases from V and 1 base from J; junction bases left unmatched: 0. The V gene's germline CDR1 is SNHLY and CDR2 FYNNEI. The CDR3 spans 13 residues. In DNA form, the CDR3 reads TGTGCCAGCAGACAGGGGGCGAACACTGAAGCTTTCTTT. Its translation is CASRQGANTEAFF.

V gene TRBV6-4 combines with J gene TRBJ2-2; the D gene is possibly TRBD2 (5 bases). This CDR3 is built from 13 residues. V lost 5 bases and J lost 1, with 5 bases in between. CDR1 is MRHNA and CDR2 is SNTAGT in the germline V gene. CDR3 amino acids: CASSSGNTGELFF. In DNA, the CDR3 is TGTGCCAGCAGTAGCGGGAACACCGGGGAGCTGTTTTTT.

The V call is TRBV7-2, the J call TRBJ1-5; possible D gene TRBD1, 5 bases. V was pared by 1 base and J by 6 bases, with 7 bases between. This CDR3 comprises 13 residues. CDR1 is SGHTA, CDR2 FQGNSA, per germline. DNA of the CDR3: TGTGCCAGCAGCTTAGGGGGGATTCAGCCCCAGCATTTT. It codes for CASSLGGIQPQHF. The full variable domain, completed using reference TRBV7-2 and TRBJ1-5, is GAGVSQSPSNKVTEKGKDVELRCDPISGHTALYWYRQSLGQGLEFLIYFQGNSAPDKSGLPSDRFSAERTGGSVSTLTIQRTQQEDSAVYLCASSLGGIQPQHFGDGTRLSIL.

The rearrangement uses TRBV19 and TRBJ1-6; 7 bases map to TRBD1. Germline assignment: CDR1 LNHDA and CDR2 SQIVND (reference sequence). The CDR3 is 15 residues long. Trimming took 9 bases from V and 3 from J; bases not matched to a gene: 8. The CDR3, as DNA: TGTGCCAGACAGACAGGGCTTTACTATAATTCACCCCTCCACTTT. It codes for CARQTGLYYNSPLHF. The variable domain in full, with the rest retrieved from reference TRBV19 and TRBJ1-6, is DGGITQSPKYLFRKEGQNVTLSCEQNLNHDAMYWYRQDPGQGLRLIYYSQIVNDFQKGDIAEGYSVSREKKESFPLTVTSAQKNPTAFYLCARQTGLYYNSPLHFGNGTRLTVT.

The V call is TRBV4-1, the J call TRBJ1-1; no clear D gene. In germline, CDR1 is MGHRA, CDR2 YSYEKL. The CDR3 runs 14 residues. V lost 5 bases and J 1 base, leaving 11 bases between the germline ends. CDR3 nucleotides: TGCGCCAGCAGCACCCGGACGGAGAACACTGAAGCTTTCTTT. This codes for CASSTRTENTEAFF.

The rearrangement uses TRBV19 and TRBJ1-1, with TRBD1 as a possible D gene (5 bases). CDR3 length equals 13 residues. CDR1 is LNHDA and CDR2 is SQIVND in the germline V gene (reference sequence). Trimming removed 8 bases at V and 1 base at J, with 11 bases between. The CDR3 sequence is CASGRDQNTEAFF. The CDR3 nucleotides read TGTGCCAGTGGCCGGGACCAGAACACTGAAGCTTTCTTT.

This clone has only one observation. The CDR3 nucleotides are TGTGCCAGCAGCTGGGGCGGGCGCGACAATCAGCCCCAGCATTTT. Its translation is CASSWGGRDNQPQHF. V gene TRBV5-4 combines with J gene TRBJ1-5; D might be TRBD1 (5 bases). This CDR3 contains 15 residues. Germline V lookup: CDR1 SGHNT, CDR2 YYREEE (reference sequence). V was shortened by 3 bases and J by 3 bases, with 13 bases between the two germline ends.

CDR3 sequence reads: CASSLPRTSGGATNTGELFF. The CDR3 DNA is TGTGCCAGCAGCTTACCCAGGACTAGCGGGGGGGCTACGAACACCGGGGAGCTGTTTTTT. The rearrangement joins TRBV7-8 to TRBJ2-2; 15 nucleotides align to TRBD2. This CDR3 is built from 20 residues. The trim removed 2 bases at V and 0 bases at J, leaving 7 bases unmatched. Germline V gives CDR1 SGHVS, CDR2 FQNEAQ.

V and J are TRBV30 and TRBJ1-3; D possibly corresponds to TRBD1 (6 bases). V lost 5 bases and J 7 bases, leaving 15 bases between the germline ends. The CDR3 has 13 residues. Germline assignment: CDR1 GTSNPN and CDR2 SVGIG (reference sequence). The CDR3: CAWDPSTGNTIYF. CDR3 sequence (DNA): TGTGCCTGGGACCCTTCCACAGGGAACACCATATATTTT.

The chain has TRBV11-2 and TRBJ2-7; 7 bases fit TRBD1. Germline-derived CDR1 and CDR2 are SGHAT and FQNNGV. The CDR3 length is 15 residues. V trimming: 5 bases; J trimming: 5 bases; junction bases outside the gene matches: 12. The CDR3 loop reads CASSDSGTALDEQYF. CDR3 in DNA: TGTGCCAGCAGCGATTCCGGGACAGCCCTAGACGAGCAGTACTTC.

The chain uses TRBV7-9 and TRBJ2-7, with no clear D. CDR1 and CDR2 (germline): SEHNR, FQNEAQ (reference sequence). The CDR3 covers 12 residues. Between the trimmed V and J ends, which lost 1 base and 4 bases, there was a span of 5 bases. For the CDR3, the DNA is TGTGCCAGCAGCTTAGAGCTTTACGAGCAGTACTTC. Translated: CASSLELYEQYF.

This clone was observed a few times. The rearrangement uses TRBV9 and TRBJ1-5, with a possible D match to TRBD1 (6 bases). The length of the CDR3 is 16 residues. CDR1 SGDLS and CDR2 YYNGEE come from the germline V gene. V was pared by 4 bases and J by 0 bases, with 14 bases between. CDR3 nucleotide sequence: TGTGCCAGCAGCCCAGGGGAGACATATAGCAATCAGCCCCAGCATTTT. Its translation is CASSPGETYSNQPQHF. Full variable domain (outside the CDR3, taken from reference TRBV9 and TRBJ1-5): DSGVTQTPKHLITATGQRVTLRCSPRSGDLSVYWYQQSLDQGLQFLIQYYNGEERAKGNILERFSAQQFPDLHSELNLSSLELGDSALYFCASSPGETYSNQPQHFGDGTRLSIL.

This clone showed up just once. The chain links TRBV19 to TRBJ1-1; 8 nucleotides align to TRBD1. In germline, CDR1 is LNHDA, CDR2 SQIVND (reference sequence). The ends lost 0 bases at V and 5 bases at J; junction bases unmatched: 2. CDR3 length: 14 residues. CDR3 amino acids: CASSIERTGTEAFF. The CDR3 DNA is TGTGCCAGTAGTATAGAACGGACAGGGACTGAAGCTTTCTTT.

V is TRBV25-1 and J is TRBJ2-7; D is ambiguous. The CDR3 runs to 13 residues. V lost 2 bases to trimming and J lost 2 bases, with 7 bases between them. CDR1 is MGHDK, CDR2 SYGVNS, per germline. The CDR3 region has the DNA TGTGCCAGCAGTGAAGGAGTGACCTACGAGCAGTACTTC. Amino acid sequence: CASSEGVTYEQYF.